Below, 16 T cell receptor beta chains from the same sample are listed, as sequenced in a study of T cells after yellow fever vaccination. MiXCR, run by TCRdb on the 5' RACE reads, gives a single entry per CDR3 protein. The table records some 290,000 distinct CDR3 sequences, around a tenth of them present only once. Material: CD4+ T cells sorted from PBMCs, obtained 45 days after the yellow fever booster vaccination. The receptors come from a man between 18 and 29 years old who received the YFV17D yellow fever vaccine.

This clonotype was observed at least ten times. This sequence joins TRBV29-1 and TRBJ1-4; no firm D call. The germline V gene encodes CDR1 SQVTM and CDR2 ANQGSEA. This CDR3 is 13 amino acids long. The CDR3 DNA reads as TGCAGTTGTGGCAGCAATGAAAATGAAAAACTGTTTTTT. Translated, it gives CSCGSNENEKLFF.

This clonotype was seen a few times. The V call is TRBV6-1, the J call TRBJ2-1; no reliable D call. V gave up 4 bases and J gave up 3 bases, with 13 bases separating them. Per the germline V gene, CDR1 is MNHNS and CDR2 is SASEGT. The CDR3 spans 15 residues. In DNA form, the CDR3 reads TGTGCCAGCAGTGGGGTGGCGGTCAGCTACAATGAGCAGTTCTTC. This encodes CASSGVAVSYNEQFF.

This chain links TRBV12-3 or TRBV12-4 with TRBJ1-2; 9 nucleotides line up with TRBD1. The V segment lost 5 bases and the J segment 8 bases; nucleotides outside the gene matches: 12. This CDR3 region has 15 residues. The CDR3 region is CASSVKADRGSGYTF. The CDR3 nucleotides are TGTGCCAGCAGTGTTAAAGCCGACAGGGGGAGCGGCTACACCTTC.

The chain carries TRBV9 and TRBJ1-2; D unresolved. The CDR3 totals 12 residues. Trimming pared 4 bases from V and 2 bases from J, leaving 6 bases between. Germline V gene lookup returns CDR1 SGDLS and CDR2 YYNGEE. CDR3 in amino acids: CASSRENYGYTF. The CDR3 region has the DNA TGTGCCAGCAGCCGAGAGAACTATGGCTACACCTTC.

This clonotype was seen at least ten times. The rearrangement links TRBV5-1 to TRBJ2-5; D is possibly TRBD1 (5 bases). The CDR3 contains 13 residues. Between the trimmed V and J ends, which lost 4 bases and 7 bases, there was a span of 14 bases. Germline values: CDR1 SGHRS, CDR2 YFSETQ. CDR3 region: CASSTGTPGTQYF. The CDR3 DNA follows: TGCGCCAGCAGCACAGGCACCCCCGGGACCCAGTACTTC.

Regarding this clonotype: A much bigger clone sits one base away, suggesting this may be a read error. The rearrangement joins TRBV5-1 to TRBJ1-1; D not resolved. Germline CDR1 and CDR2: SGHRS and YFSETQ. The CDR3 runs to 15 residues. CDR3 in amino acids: CACSPRGGKNTEAFF. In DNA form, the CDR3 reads TGCGCCTGCAGCCCTCGGGGTGGGAAGAACACTGAAGCTTTCTTT.

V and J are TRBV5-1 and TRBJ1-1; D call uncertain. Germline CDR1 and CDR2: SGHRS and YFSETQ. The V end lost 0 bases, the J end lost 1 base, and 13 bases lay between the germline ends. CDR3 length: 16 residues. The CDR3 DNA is TGCGCCAGCAGCTTGGATGGGCCGACCTCGAACACTGAAGCTTTCTTT. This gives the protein CASSLDGPTSNTEAFF.

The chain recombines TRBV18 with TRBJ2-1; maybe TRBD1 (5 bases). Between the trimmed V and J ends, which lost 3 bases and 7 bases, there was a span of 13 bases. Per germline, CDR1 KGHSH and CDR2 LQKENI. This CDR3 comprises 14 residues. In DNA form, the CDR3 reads TGTGCCAGCTCACCGAATGAAGGGGCGAATGAGCAGTTCTTC. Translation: CASSPNEGANEQFF.

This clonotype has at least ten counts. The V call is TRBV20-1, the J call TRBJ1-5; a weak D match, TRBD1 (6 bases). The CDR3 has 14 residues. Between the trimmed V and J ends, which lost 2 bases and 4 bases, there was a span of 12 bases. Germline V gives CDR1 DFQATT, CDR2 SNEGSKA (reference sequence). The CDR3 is CSARNRAWNQPQHF. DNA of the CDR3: TGCAGTGCTAGAAACAGGGCTTGGAATCAGCCCCAGCATTTT.

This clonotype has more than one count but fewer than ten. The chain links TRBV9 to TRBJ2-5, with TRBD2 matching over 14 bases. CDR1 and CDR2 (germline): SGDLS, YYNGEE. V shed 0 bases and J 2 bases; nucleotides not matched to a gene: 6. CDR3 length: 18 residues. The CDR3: CASSVGLAGGREQETQYF. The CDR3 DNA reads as TGTGCCAGCAGCGTAGGACTAGCGGGGGGGCGGGAGCAAGAGACCCAGTACTTC.

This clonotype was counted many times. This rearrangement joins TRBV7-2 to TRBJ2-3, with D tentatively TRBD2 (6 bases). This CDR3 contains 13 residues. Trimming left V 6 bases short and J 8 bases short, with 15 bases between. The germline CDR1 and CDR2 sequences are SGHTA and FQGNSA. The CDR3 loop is CASSWNTEGTQYF. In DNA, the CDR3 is TGTGCCAGCAGTTGGAACACGGAGGGTACGCAGTATTTT.

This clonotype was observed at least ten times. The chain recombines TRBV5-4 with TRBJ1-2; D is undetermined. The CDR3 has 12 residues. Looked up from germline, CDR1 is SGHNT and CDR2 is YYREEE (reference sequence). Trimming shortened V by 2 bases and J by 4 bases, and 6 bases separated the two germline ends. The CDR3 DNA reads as TGTGCCAGCAGCTTAGACACCTATGGCTACACCTTC. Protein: CASSLDTYGYTF.

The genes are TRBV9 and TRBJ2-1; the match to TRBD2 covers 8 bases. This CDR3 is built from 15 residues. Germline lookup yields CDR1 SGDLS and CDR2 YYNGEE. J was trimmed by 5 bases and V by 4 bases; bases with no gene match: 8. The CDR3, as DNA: TGTGCCAGCAGCCCCGGGCGGGGGGCTCACAATGAGCAGTTCTTC. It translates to CASSPGRGAHNEQFF.

CDR3 protein: CASRPGQGFGNSPLHF. DNA of the CDR3: TGTGCCAGCAGACCGGGACAGGGATTTGGGAATTCACCCCTCCACTTT. The gene calls are TRBV6-2 or TRBV6-3 and TRBJ1-6, with 9 nucleotides matching TRBD1. The junction had 10 bases not matched to a gene; V was cut back by 6 bases and J by 7 bases. Germline CDR1 reads MNHEY; CDR2 reads SVGEGT. The CDR3 contains 16 residues.

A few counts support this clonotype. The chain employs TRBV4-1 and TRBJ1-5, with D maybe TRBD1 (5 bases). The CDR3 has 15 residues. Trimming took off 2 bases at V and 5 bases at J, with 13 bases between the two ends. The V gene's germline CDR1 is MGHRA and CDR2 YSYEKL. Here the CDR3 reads CASSQLSGNDQPQHF. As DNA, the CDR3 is TGCGCCAGCAGCCAACTCTCAGGGAACGATCAGCCCCAGCATTTT.

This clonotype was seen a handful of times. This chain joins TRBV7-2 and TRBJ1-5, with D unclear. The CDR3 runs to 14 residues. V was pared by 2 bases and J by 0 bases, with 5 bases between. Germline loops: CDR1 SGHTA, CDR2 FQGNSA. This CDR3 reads CASSLIYSNQPQHF. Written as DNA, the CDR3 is TGTGCCAGCAGCTTAATCTATAGCAATCAGCCCCAGCATTTT.